One sample yielded the 24 T cell receptor beta chains listed below, sequenced in a study of T cells in Graves' hyperthyroidism and ophthalmopathy. There were TCR beta CDR3 regions amplified from RNA transcripts. HTBI primers were the set used in a first-round RT-PCR of the TCR CDR3. MiXCR, applied by TCRdb to the multiplex PCR reads, yields one record per CDR3 protein. The repertoire holds about 290,000 distinct CDR3 sequences, with roughly 15% as singletons. The material sequenced was blood. The receptor set was obtained from a man aged 25-45 years with Graves' hyperthyroidism.

This clonotype was found many times. The J gene is TRBJ2-3, the V gene TRBV6-1; 7 bases match TRBD1. Per the germline V gene, CDR1 is MNHNS and CDR2 is SASEGT. V trimming: 5 bases; J trimming: 4 bases; junction bases outside the gene matches: 6. This CDR3 spans 14 amino acids. CDR3 DNA sequence: TGTGCCAGCAGTCCACAGGGGAACTCAGATACGCAGTATTTT. This sequence encodes CASSPQGNSDTQYF.

This clonotype was seen more than once but under ten times. V is TRBV10-3 and J is TRBJ2-1; 9 bases match TRBD1. The CDR3 loop spans 14 amino acids. J lost 7 bases, V lost 4 bases, and 5 bases had no gene match. CDR1 is ENHRY, CDR2 SYGVKD, per germline. The CDR3 spells CAISGGTGTNEQFF. The CDR3 nucleotides read TGTGCCATCAGTGGGGGGACAGGGACGAATGAGCAGTTCTTC.

This clonotype was seen at least ten times. This chain connects TRBV5-1 to TRBJ2-5; either TRBD1 or TRBD2 may supply D (5 bases each). CDR1 is SGHRS and CDR2 is YFSETQ in the germline V gene. V gave up 4 bases and J gave up 12 bases, with 13 bases separating them. CDR3 length: 11 amino acids. The CDR3 loop reads CASSMGPREYF. The DNA of the CDR3 is TGCGCCAGCAGCATGGGACCACGCGAGTACTTC.

This clonotype has at least ten counts. The chain is built from TRBV28 and TRBJ2-5; D is possibly TRBD1 (6 bases). Deletions cut 1 base from V and 0 bases from J, with 15 bases between. Germline V gene lookup returns CDR1 MDHEN and CDR2 SYDVKM. The CDR3 has 17 residues. CDR3 loop: CASSLLLTGNNQETQYF. In DNA, the CDR3 is TGTGCCAGCAGTTTATTGTTAACAGGGAATAACCAAGAGACCCAGTACTTC.

In this sample, this clonotype turned up a few times. The rearrangement uses TRBV9 and TRBJ2-5, with D unresolved. The CDR3 consists of 15 residues. The ends were cut back, 2 bases at V and 2 bases at J, with 13 bases in the middle. Per germline, CDR1 SGDLS and CDR2 YYNGEE. CDR3 coding DNA: TGTGCCAGCAGCGTCATGGGAAGTTGGCAAGAGACCCAGTACTTC. This sequence encodes CASSVMGSWQETQYF.

The table lists this clonotype with many counts. The CDR3 nucleotides read TGCAGTGCTAGCCCGGGGACAGGGAGTCTTGGCTACACCTTC. It codes for CSASPGTGSLGYTF. The chain has TRBV20-1 and TRBJ1-2; TRBD1 matches 9 bases. The J segment lost 7 bases and the V segment lost 3 bases, leaving 9 bases of the junction unmatched. Germline V gives CDR1 DFQATT, CDR2 SNEGSKA (reference sequence). The CDR3 extends over 14 amino acids.

This chain connects TRBV6-1 to TRBJ1-4; D not certain. V lost 2 bases, J lost 7 bases, and 8 bases lay in between. This CDR3 has 13 amino acids. Germline CDR1 and CDR2: MNHNS and SASEGT. The CDR3 protein is CASSEPNSEKLFF. CDR3 coding DNA: TGTGCCAGCAGTGAACCCAATTCTGAAAAACTGTTTTTT.

In its sample, this clonotype was seen many times. The rearrangement joins TRBV20-1 to TRBJ2-1, with TRBD2 as a possible D gene (6 bases). CDR1 and CDR2 from the germline V gene are DFQATT and SNEGSKA (reference sequence). Between the trimmed V and J ends, which lost 7 bases and 4 bases, there was a span of 17 bases. The CDR3 sequence is 14 residues long. CDR3 nucleotides: TGCAGTGTCAAGGAGGGGAGCAGGTACAATGAGCAGTTCTTC. It yields the protein CSVKEGSRYNEQFF.

The J gene is TRBJ2-7, the V gene TRBV6-1, with 7 bases fitting TRBD1. The germline CDR1 and CDR2 sequences are MNHNS and SASEGT. After removal of 6 bases from V and 4 bases from J, the junction contained 3 bases not matched to a gene. This CDR3 spans 12 amino acids. CDR3 amino acids: CASRTQGYEQYF. DNA of the CDR3: TGTGCCAGCAGAACACAGGGGTACGAGCAGTACTTC.

This clonotype has only a few counts. The chain has TRBV9 and TRBJ2-1; D is ambiguous. The germline gives CDR1 SGDLS, CDR2 YYNGEE. The CDR3 is 15 residues long. V lost 0 bases and J 2 bases, leaving 9 bases between the germline ends. The CDR3 loop is CASSVGAGAYNEQFF. CDR3 DNA sequence: TGTGCCAGCAGCGTAGGGGCAGGTGCCTACAATGAGCAGTTCTTC.

This clonotype was recorded at least ten times. The rearrangement links TRBV28 to TRBJ2-5, with a tentative D call TRBD1 (5 bases). V lost 3 bases, J lost 0 bases, and 17 bases lay in between. There are 17 residues in the CDR3. Germline V gene lookup returns CDR1 MDHEN and CDR2 SYDVKM. DNA of the CDR3: TGTGCCAGCAGTTTCGCTAACTCGGACACCTACCAAGAGACCCAGTACTTC. The encoded protein is CASSFANSDTYQETQYF.

The CDR3 loop reads CASSPGTGTNQPQHF. The CDR3 DNA reads as TGTGCCAGCTCACCCGGGACAGGGACTAATCAGCCCCAGCATTTT. The rearrangement links TRBV18 to TRBJ1-5, with TRBD1 identical over 9 bases. V gave up 3 bases and J gave up 4 bases; unmatched junction bases: 4. The CDR3 is 15 residues long. Germline CDR1 is KGHSH and CDR2 is LQKENI.

CDR3 residues: CASSYSGGSTDTQHF. In DNA form, the CDR3 reads TGTGCCAGCAGTTATAGCGGGGGGTCCACAGATACGCAGCATTTT. The chain carries TRBV7-9 and TRBJ2-3, with D maybe TRBD1 (5 bases). The J call is doubtful: the DNA matches TRBJ1-5 better. The CDR3 contains 15 residues. CDR1 and CDR2 from the germline V gene are SEHNR and FQNEAQ (reference sequence).

The sample holds a few counts of this clonotype. V and J are TRBV19 and TRBJ2-3, with 14 positions matching TRBD2. Germline V gene sequence: CDR1 LNHDA, CDR2 SQIVND (reference sequence). V lost 9 bases, J lost 3 bases, and 8 bases stayed unmatched. This CDR3 comprises 16 residues. As DNA, the CDR3 is TGTGCCAGCCATCGGACTAGCGGGAGGTCGACAGATACGCAGTATTTT. Protein sequence: CASHRTSGRSTDTQYF.

The J gene is TRBJ1-1, the V gene TRBV4-2, with D maybe TRBD1 (6 bases). The V end lost 1 base, the J end lost 1 base, and 13 bases lay between the germline ends. CDR3 size: 16 residues. Germline V CDR1 and CDR2: LGHNA, YNFKEQ. Here the CDR3 reads CASSQAPPDRNTEAFF. The CDR3 nucleotides read TGTGCCAGCAGCCAAGCCCCCCCGGACAGGAACACTGAAGCTTTCTTT.

Many counts were recorded for this clonotype. This sequence joins TRBV20-1 and TRBJ2-1; D not certain. Germline loops: CDR1 DFQATT, CDR2 SNEGSKA (reference sequence). Trimming cost V 2 bases and J 5 bases, with 13 bases left between them. This CDR3 spans 14 amino acids. The CDR3 region has the DNA TGCAGTGCTAGATGGACCCGGTCACACAATGAGCAGTTCTTC. Protein: CSARWTRSHNEQFF.

This clonotype was seen a few times. This chain connects TRBV20-1 to TRBJ1-4, with a weak D call TRBD1 (5 bases). The CDR3 sequence is 15 residues long. Trimming left V 4 bases short and J 7 bases short, with 19 bases between. Germline values: CDR1 DFQATT, CDR2 SNEGSKA (reference sequence). CDR3 coding DNA: TGCAGTGCTACCGACCTAGGGGTCTTGTCTGAAAAACTGTTTTTT. Translated: CSATDLGVLSEKLFF.

V and J are TRBV7-2 and TRBJ2-6, with 10 bases lining up with TRBD1. From germline, CDR1 is SGHTA and CDR2 FQGNSA. The ends lost 5 bases at V and 0 bases at J; junction bases unmatched: 13. This CDR3 contains 20 residues. The CDR3 spells CASSTPDRGVHYSGANVLTF. CDR3 nucleotide sequence: TGTGCCAGCAGCACCCCGGACAGGGGGGTCCATTACTCTGGGGCCAACGTCCTGACTTTC.

This clonotype was counted many times. The chain uses TRBV6-1 and TRBJ1-4; 8 bases map to TRBD1. The J segment lost 6 bases and the V segment lost 6 bases, leaving 6 bases of the junction unmatched. The germline V gene has CDR1 MNHNS and CDR2 SASEGT. The CDR3 covers 14 residues. The CDR3 here is CASSTSDRDEKLFF. The CDR3 DNA reads as TGTGCCAGCAGCACCTCGGACAGGGATGAAAAACTGTTTTTT.

This clonotype was counted a few times. The V and J genes are TRBV19 and TRBJ2-7, with 9 bases aligning to TRBD2. The CDR3 has 14 amino acids. V was clipped by 4 bases and J by 2 bases; unmatched bases: 3. Germline V gives CDR1 LNHDA, CDR2 SQIVND (reference sequence). In nucleotides, the CDR3 is TGTGCCAGTAGTAGAGGCGGGGGGGCCTACGAGCAGTACTTC. It yields the protein CASSRGGGAYEQYF.

This clonotype was seen repeatedly, ten times or more. The chain is built from TRBV3-1 and TRBJ2-7; no clear D gene. CDR3 length: 14 amino acids. Trimming stripped 6 bases from V and 2 bases from J, with 14 bases between. CDR1 is LGHDT, CDR2 YNNKEL, per germline (reference sequence). DNA for the CDR3: TGTGCCAGCAGTCTCCGTGAGGAAACCTACGAGCAGTACTTC. It translates to CASSLREETYEQYF.

This chain connects TRBV28 to TRBJ2-2, with 7 positions matching TRBD2. Germline CDR1 is MDHEN and CDR2 is SYDVKM. The CDR3 sequence is 17 residues long. With V trimmed by 1 base and J by 5 bases, 10 bases remained unmatched. CDR3 sequence (DNA): TGTGCCAGCAGTTTATACGCTAGCGGAGTCGGGACCGGGGAGCTGTTTTTT. It codes for CASSLYASGVGTGELFF.

The chain joins TRBV27 to TRBJ1-4, with 7 nucleotides matching TRBD1. V lost 1 base to trimming and J lost 5 bases; unmatched junction nucleotides: 4. Looked up from germline, CDR1 is MNHEY and CDR2 is SMNVEV (reference sequence). The CDR3 has 15 amino acids. The CDR3 bases are TGTGCCAGCAGTTTATATGGGGACAGCAATGAAAAACTGTTTTTT. Residues: CASSLYGDSNEKLFF.

This clonotype showed up many times. The CDR3 DNA follows: TGTGCCAGCAGCCCACGACAGGGAACTATGAACACTGAAGCTTTCTTT. Encoded protein: CASSPRQGTMNTEAFF. This sequence joins TRBV7-9 and TRBJ1-1, with 7 bases identical to TRBD1. V shed 5 bases, J shed 0 bases, and the junction held 9 bases outside the gene matches. This CDR3 spans 16 amino acids. Germline V gene lookup returns CDR1 SEHNR and CDR2 FQNEAQ (reference sequence).